This TCR beta chain was retrieved from a study of T cell responses to AZD1222 COVID-19 vaccine. Here immunoSEQ multiplex PCR was the method, and the copy in TCRdb shows in-frame clones only, minus some. The sample shows fewer than 90,000 clones, 86% of them seen only once. Germline lookup yields CDR1 SGHRS and CDR2 YFSETQ. CDR3 size: 13 residues. With 3 bases removed from V and 1 base from J, the gap between germline ends came to 8 bases. This material consisted of peripheral blood, taken 28 days after the second AZD1222 dose. The sequence was collected from an adult who received the AZD1222 COVID-19 vaccine. V usage is TRBV5-1 and J usage is TRBJ2-7; no clear D. The CDR3 sequence: CASSSGPSYEQYF. CDR3 coding DNA: TGCGCCAGCAGCTCTGGACCGTCCTACGAGCAGTACTTC.